This TCR beta chain was obtained from a study of blood T cell repertoires in COVID-19. For the study at large: Samples came from the United States, Italy and Spain, spanning acute and convalescent COVID-19.

Cohort allocation depended upon clinical history that participants reported. The repertoire was sequenced with immunoSEQ multiplex PCR; TCRdb's copy has only in-frame clones and lacks some. The profile covers about 200,000 clones, with about 84% appearing a single time and 5.6% taken by the ten largest. The specimen was PBMCs or T cells enriched from blood (not recorded which). The TCR originated in a man aged 40-49 years with acute COVID-19.

Here the CDR3 reads CASSIAGGPDTQYF. For the CDR3, the DNA is TGTGCCAGTAGTATAGCGGGAGGGCCAGATACGCAGTATTTT. This chain uses TRBV19 with TRBJ2-3; 8 bases map to TRBD2. Germline V gives CDR1 LNHDA, CDR2 SQIVND (reference sequence). Germline trimming cut 1 base from V and 4 bases from J; bases unmatched to any gene: 1. This CDR3 has 14 residues.